What follows are 10 T cell receptor beta chains derived from one specimen sequenced in a study of blood T cell repertoires in COVID-19. Sequencing used immunoSEQ multiplex PCR; TCRdb keeps in-frame clones, though not all of them. The sample has tens of thousands of clones, about 82% seen once; the top ten hold 5.5% to 7%. Sequencing was performed on peripheral blood. The receptors here all came from a man aged 45 to 65 with active COVID-19.

The chain joins TRBV27 to TRBJ1-2, with D possibly being TRBD1 (6 bases). V lost 2 bases, J lost 4 bases, and 14 bases lay in between. This CDR3 contains 15 residues. CDR1 is MNHEY, CDR2 SMNVEV, per germline (reference sequence). CDR3 in amino acids: CASSLKGRGGYGYTF. The CDR3 DNA sequence: TGTGCCAGCAGTTTAAAAGGGAGGGGGGGCTATGGCTACACCTTC.

V usage is TRBV7-8 and J usage is TRBJ2-7; the D gene is possibly TRBD2 (6 bases). The CDR3 contains 13 residues. Deletions cut 5 bases from V and 6 bases from J, with 14 bases between. In germline, CDR1 is SGHVS, CDR2 FQNEAQ. CDR3 sequence reads: CASSPRGTSEQYV. CDR3 DNA: TGTGCCAGCAGCCCTCGGGGGACGAGCGAGCAGTACGTC.

The chain recombines TRBV5-6 with TRBJ1-1; 8 bases match TRBD1. Germline V gives CDR1 SGHDT, CDR2 YYEEEE. The CDR3 is made up of 17 amino acids. J lost 1 base, V lost 0 bases, and 8 bases had no gene match. CDR3 protein: CASSLVGAGGWNTEAFF. As DNA, the CDR3 is TGTGCCAGCAGCTTGGTTGGGGCAGGGGGCTGGAACACTGAAGCTTTCTTT.

The V call is TRBV12-5, the J call TRBJ2-1; a weak D match, TRBD2 (6 bases). The CDR3 covers 14 residues. V lost 2 bases and J lost 7, with 12 bases in between. Germline assignment: CDR1 LGHNT and CDR2 FRNRAP. The CDR3 nucleotides are TGTGCTAGTGGTTTGTCACTAGCAGGGAATGAGCAGTTCTTC. Its protein is CASGLSLAGNEQFF. Looking up the rest from reference TRBV12-5 and TRBJ2-1 gives the full variable domain: DARVTQTPRHKVTEMGQEVTMRCQPILGHNTVFWYRQTMMQGLELLAYFRNRAPLDDSGMPKDRFSAEMPDATLATLKIQPSEPRDSAVYFCASGLSLAGNEQFFGPGTRLTVL.

This clone was seen just once. The J gene is TRBJ2-6, the V gene TRBV18; D may be TRBD2 (6 bases). With 1 base removed from V and 2 bases from J, the gap between germline ends came to 12 bases. Germline CDR1 reads KGHSH; CDR2 reads LQKENI. This CDR3 has 17 residues. The CDR3 DNA reads TGTGCCAGCTCACCACAGAGTGGGAGGACTGGGGCCAACGTCCTGACTTTC. Its protein is CASSPQSGRTGANVLTF.

The J gene is TRBJ2-7, the V gene TRBV5-1; D is perhaps TRBD1 (6 bases). CDR1 SGHRS and CDR2 YFSETQ come from the germline V gene. This CDR3 spans 14 amino acids. Trimming stripped 1 base from V and 2 bases from J, with 10 bases between. In DNA form, the CDR3 reads TGCGCCAGCAGCTTGATACAGGGTGCCTACGAGCAGTACTTC. Translation gives CASSLIQGAYEQYF. Full variable domain (outside the CDR3, taken from reference TRBV5-1 and TRBJ2-7): KAGVTQTPRYLIKTRGQQVTLSCSPISGHRSVSWYQQTPGQGLQFLFEYFSETQRNKGNFPGRFSGRQFSNSRSEMNVSTLELGDSALYLCASSLIQGAYEQYFGPGTRLTVT.

This chain links TRBV5-6 with TRBJ2-7; 10 bases are a match to TRBD1. The V gene's germline CDR1 is SGHDT and CDR2 YYEEEE. CDR3 size: 13 residues. Trimming cost V 6 bases and J 6 bases; bases outside gene matches: 6. The CDR3 sequence: CASIQDRGGEQYF. The DNA for the CDR3 is TGTGCCAGCATCCAGGACAGGGGGGGCGAGCAGTACTTC.

This chain's CDR3 is CSVSPNTGELFF. The CDR3 DNA sequence: TGCAGCGTTAGCCCGAACACCGGGGAGCTGTTTTTT. The J gene is TRBJ2-2, the V gene TRBV29-1, with unresolved D. The germline CDR1 and CDR2 sequences are SQVTM and ANQGSEA. The CDR3 has 12 amino acids. V was clipped by 5 bases and J by 0 bases, with 4 bases between them.

This rearrangement joins TRBV6-5 to TRBJ2-1; the match to TRBD1 covers 8 bases. The germline CDR1 and CDR2 sequences are MNHEY and SVGAGI. The CDR3 has 15 residues. With 5 bases clipped from V and 7 bases from J, the junction kept 10 bases outside the gene matches. DNA of the CDR3: TGTGCCAGCAGTAACGGACAGGGAGGCTTTAATGAGCAGTTCTTC. Its protein product is CASSNGQGGFNEQFF.

The rearrangement uses TRBV15 and TRBJ1-5; D may be TRBD1 (5 bases). This CDR3 contains 16 residues. Germline CDR1 is LNHNV and CDR2 is YYDKDF (reference sequence). The V end was cut by 3 bases, the J end by 2 bases, with 14 bases between. This CDR3 reads CATSSGGGLGNQPQHF. CDR3 DNA sequence: TGTGCCACCAGCAGCGGGGGAGGGTTGGGCAATCAGCCCCAGCATTTT.